The entry that follows covers one T cell receptor beta chain sequence. This sample is drawn from a study of cytomegalovirus exposure and HLA in healthy donors. In the study overall: Ancestry clustering placed about 86% of approximately 420 genotyped donors in the Caucasian-associated cluster.

CDR3 length equals 15 residues. Germline values: CDR1 SEHNR, CDR2 FQNEAQ (reference sequence). The trim removed 2 bases at V and 7 bases at J, leaving 7 bases unmatched. Researchers ran the PCR with 60 Vbeta and 13 Jbeta primers. Original data processing: About 12 million shared chains were among the approximately 76 million unique TCR beta chains that a later analysis counted. Sequencing was performed with immunoSEQ multiplex PCR; in TCRdb, only in-frame clones are kept and a portion is missing. V, J and clone size are those of that table, while D and trimming were read from the DNA. The profile shows fewer than 110,000 clones, 82% of them singletons.

This sequence originates from a young man in good health and CMV-seropositive. This chain joins TRBV7-9 and TRBJ2-7, with 11 nucleotides matching TRBD1. The sequenced sample consisted of PBMCs. The CDR3 is CASSLRGQGDREQYF. For the CDR3, the DNA is TGTGCCAGCAGCTTAAGGGGACAGGGGGATCGGGAGCAGTACTTC.